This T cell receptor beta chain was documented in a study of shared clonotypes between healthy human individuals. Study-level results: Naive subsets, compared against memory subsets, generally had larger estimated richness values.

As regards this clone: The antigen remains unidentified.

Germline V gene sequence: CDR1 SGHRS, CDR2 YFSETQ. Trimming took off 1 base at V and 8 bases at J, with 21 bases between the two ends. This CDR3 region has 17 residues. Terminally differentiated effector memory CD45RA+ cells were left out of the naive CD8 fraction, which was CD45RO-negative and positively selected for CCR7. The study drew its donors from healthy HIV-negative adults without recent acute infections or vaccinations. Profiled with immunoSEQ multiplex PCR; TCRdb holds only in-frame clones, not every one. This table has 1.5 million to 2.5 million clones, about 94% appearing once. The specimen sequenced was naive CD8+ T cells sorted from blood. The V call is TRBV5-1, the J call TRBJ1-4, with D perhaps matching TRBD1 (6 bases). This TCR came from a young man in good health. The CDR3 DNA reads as TGCGCCAGCAGCTTGACGTGGGGAAACAGGGAAGGAGAAAAACTGTTTTTT. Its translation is CASSLTWGNREGEKLFF.